This T cell receptor (beta chain) was obtained from a study of T cell repertoires in cytomegalovirus infection. Across the study: Carrying CMV and the relevant HLA type showed in public TCR beta signatures. General study points: The ex vivo response showed dominance by HLA-C-restricted CMV-specific TCR beta clonotypes.

TCRdb re-called the reads through MiXCR, storing one row per CDR3 protein. The sample lists about 320,000 distinct CDR3 sequences, around 9.5% occurring once. Per the germline V gene, CDR1 is MNHNY and CDR2 is SVGAGI (reference sequence). The V end was cut by 6 bases, the J end by 8 bases, with 16 bases between. This CDR3 region has 13 residues. This clonotype was counted a few times. Its antigen is not known. Sequenced input: PBMCs. J is TRBJ1-2 and V is TRBV6-6; D uncertain. This sequence was found in a human donor in good health (CMV status not recorded). Some clones in this sample may be carry-over from other donors' samples. The CDR3 DNA sequence: TGTGCCAGCAGAACGAGGGAGGGAGGAGGCTACACCTTC. It codes for CASRTREGGGYTF.